These 21 T cell receptor beta chains were sequenced from one sample in a study of low-dose radiotherapy and immunotherapy resistance in tumors. Stated time point: before trial treatment. TCRs were amplified for roughly 20 PCR cycles with a constant-region primer and V-primer adapter. TCRdb reanalysed the reads using MiXCR and keeps one entry per CDR3 protein. The sample has tens of thousands of distinct CDR3 sequences, approximately 12% seen once. This specimen was PBMCs, taken before treatment. All receptors derive from a female donor with ovarian cancer.

This clonotype occurred many times. The genes are TRBV10-3 and TRBJ2-7, with TRBD1 identical over 9 bases. V gave up 11 bases and J gave up 1 base; unmatched junction bases: 12. Germline V gene sequence: CDR1 ENHRY, CDR2 SYGVKD. The CDR3 extends over 15 amino acids. CDR3 DNA sequence: TGTGCCGCCGGGGCGACAGGGGGGCCTTCCTACGAGCAGTACTTC. Its translation: CAAGATGGPSYEQYF.

A few counts support this clonotype. No DNA is shown, since the ends of the CDR3 on it are uncertain; the CDR3 is the one TCRdb lists. This chain connects TRBV12-3 or TRBV12-4 to TRBJ2-2; TRBD2, as called in the table, went unchecked against the DNA. 15 amino acids form the CDR3, both terminal residues included. The CDR3: CASSPDYTGELFFFF.

In regard to this clonotype: A far larger clone is one base from this, pointing to a likely read error. V is TRBV5-3 and J is TRBJ2-5; TRBD2 aligns across 7 bases. TRBV5-3 is an open reading frame, and its role is uncertain. This CDR3 is built from 13 residues. CDR3: CTSSLSGGETQYF. DNA of the CDR3: TGTACCAGCAGCTTATCGGGGGGAGAGACCCAGTACTTC.

In this sample, this clonotype turned up many times. The chain recombines TRBV10-3 with TRBJ2-2, with D possibly matching TRBD1 (6 bases). V gave up 6 bases and J gave up 3 bases, with 8 bases separating them. The CDR3 contains 13 residues. Germline lookup yields CDR1 ENHRY and CDR2 SYGVKD. The CDR3 reads CAIRAGDTGELFF. The CDR3, as DNA: TGTGCCATCAGGGCAGGGGACACCGGGGAGCTGTTTTTT.

Concerning this clonotype: The junction differs from germline at one of its ends, possibly a read error. The chain recombines TRBV5-5 with TRBJ1-2, with unresolved D. Germline V gene sequence: CDR1 SGHKS, CDR2 YYEKEE (reference sequence). This CDR3 comprises 14 residues. CDR3 DNA sequence: TGTGCCAGCAGCTTGTCCCCAGCTAACTATGGTTACACCTTC. Translated: CASSLSPANYGYTF.

On this clonotype itself: A read error is the likely source, as a far larger clone sits one nucleotide away. This chain connects TRBV28 to TRBJ2-7, with D possibly being TRBD1 (6 bases). This CDR3 is 15 amino acids long. Trimming pared 6 bases from V and 7 bases from J, leaving 22 bases between. Germline CDR1 and CDR2: MDHEN and SYDVKM. Here the CDR3 DNA reads TGTGCCAGCAGCTGGACGGGACAAAGTTACAATGAGCAGTACTTC. Translating gives CASSWTGQSYNEQYF.

This clonotype appeared many times. The genes are TRBV7-8 and TRBJ2-1; TRBD1 agrees at 10 bases. The CDR3 is 16 amino acids. The germline CDR1 and CDR2 sequences are SGHVS and FQNEAQ. J gave up 5 bases and V 2 bases, and 6 bases lay outside the gene matches. In nucleotides, the CDR3 is TGTGCCAGCAGCTTAAGGGACAGGGGTGTAGACAATGAGCAGTTCTTC. It specifies CASSLRDRGVDNEQFF.

This clonotype appeared many times. This chain links TRBV6-2 or TRBV6-3 with TRBJ1-6, with TRBD1 matching over 7 bases. The CDR3 runs 14 residues. V lost 6 bases to trimming and J lost 5 bases; unmatched junction nucleotides: 4. Germline V gene lookup returns CDR1 MNHEY and CDR2 SVGEGT. The CDR3 coding sequence is TGTGCCAGCAGACGGACAGGAGATAATTCACCCCTCCACTTT. Translated, it gives CASRRTGDNSPLHF.

This clonotype was counted many times. This chain connects TRBV19 to TRBJ1-3; 9 positions agree with TRBD1. Per germline, CDR1 LNHDA and CDR2 SQIVND (reference sequence). The length of the CDR3 is 15 residues. The trim removed 7 bases at V and 5 bases at J, leaving 9 bases unmatched. CDR3 sequence reads: CASKTPGQGRNTIYF. CDR3 in DNA: TGTGCCAGTAAGACTCCGGGACAGGGACGAAACACCATATATTTT.

This clonotype was recorded many times. The chain employs TRBV7-8 and TRBJ2-2; possibly TRBD1 for D (6 bases). V shed 7 bases and J shed 5 bases, with 20 bases lying between them. The CDR3 runs 16 residues. Germline V gives CDR1 SGHVS, CDR2 FQNEAQ. CDR3 region: CASKEVGALNTGELFF. Written as DNA, the CDR3 is TGTGCCAGCAAGGAGGTGGGGGCGCTTAATACCGGGGAGCTGTTTTTT.

Points on this clonotype: With only one base between it and a far larger clone, this is likely a read error. This chain connects TRBV7-2 to TRBJ2-1, with TRBD1 as a possible D gene (6 bases). This CDR3 is 14 amino acids long. V gave up 5 bases and J gave up 10 bases, with 18 bases separating them. Per germline, CDR1 SGHTA and CDR2 FQGNSA. The CDR3 loop reads CASSTRTDYYEQFF. DNA for the CDR3: TGTGCCAGCAGCACCCGGACAGATTACTACGAGCAGTTCTTC.

This chain uses TRBV19 with TRBJ2-1; D tentatively fits TRBD1 or TRBD2 (5 bases each). The germline gives CDR1 LNHDA, CDR2 SQIVND (reference sequence). V lost 3 bases, J lost 1 base, and 16 bases lay in between. This CDR3 is built from 17 residues. The CDR3 reads CASSIGLGGASYNEQFF. The CDR3 DNA reads TGTGCCAGTAGTATTGGGCTTGGGGGAGCTTCCTACAATGAGCAGTTCTTC.

This clonotype came up many times. V gene TRBV7-9 combines with J gene TRBJ1-5; D gene ambiguous. The CDR3 has 14 amino acids. V was trimmed by 1 base and J by 7 bases, leaving 11 bases between them. Looked up from germline, CDR1 is SEHNR and CDR2 is FQNEAQ (reference sequence). CDR3 amino acids: CASSLVGPGQPQHF. For the CDR3, the DNA is TGTGCCAGCAGCTTAGTAGGGCCAGGCCAGCCCCAGCATTTT.

Note on this clonotype: This likely reflects a read error, since a far larger clone is one base away. This chain joins TRBV27 and TRBJ1-5; no clear D. The CDR3 is 13 residues long. The ends were cut back, 5 bases at V and 6 bases at J, with 11 bases in the middle. CDR1 is MNHEY and CDR2 is SMNVEV in the germline V gene (reference sequence). CDR3: CASSRRNIQPQHF. The CDR3 nucleotides are TGTGCCAGCAGTCGACGGAACATTCAGCCCCAGCATTTT.

This clonotype showed up many times. The chain joins TRBV11-2 to TRBJ2-5, with 11 bases identical to TRBD1. The J segment lost 1 base and the V segment lost 4 bases, leaving 2 bases of the junction unmatched. The CDR3 runs to 15 residues. CDR1 and CDR2 from the germline V gene are SGHAT and FQNNGV. CDR3 sequence reads: CASSSGTGGQETQYF. CDR3 coding DNA: TGTGCCAGCAGCTCTGGGACAGGGGGCCAAGAGACCCAGTACTTC.

Regarding this clonotype: Since a far larger clone is one base different, this is likely a read error. The gene calls are TRBV21-1 and TRBJ2-2; the table assigns TRBD1, which was not confirmed against the DNA. TRBV21-1 is shown as a pseudogene. The CDR3 runs to 15 residues. The CDR3 nucleotides are TGTGCCAGCAGTCACTACCCCTTACCCACCGGGGAGCTGTTTTTT. Translation: CASSHYPLPTGELFF.

Note on this clonotype: This is likely an artifact of a read error, given a far larger clone one base away. The chain couples TRBV28 to TRBJ2-1, with 7 bases lining up with TRBD2. The CDR3 extends over 14 amino acids. The V gene end was trimmed by 6 bases and the J gene end by 8 bases; junction bases not matched to a gene: 10. Germline values: CDR1 MDHEN, CDR2 SYDVKM. CDR3 residues: CASRPEGGWDEQFF. For the CDR3, the DNA is TGTGCCAGCAGGCCCGAGGGAGGGTGGGATGAGCAGTTCTTC. The full variable domain, in which reference TRBV28 and TRBJ2-1 provide the parts outside the CDR3, is DVKVTQSSRYLVKRTGEKVFLECVQDMDHENMFWYRQDPGLGLRLIYFSYDVKMKEKGDIPEGYSVSREKKERFSLILESASTNQTSMYLCASRPEGGWDEQFFGPGTRLTVL.

In its sample, this clonotype was seen many times. This chain joins TRBV3-1 and TRBJ1-4; D not resolved. The CDR3 is made up of 13 amino acids. Germline assignment: CDR1 LGHDT and CDR2 YNNKEL (reference sequence). Deletions cut 3 bases from V and 7 bases from J, with 9 bases between. The CDR3 loop reads CASSHDLGEKLFF. The CDR3 DNA reads TGTGCCAGCAGCCACGACTTGGGTGAAAAACTGTTTTTT.

This clonotype was picked up many times. The chain links TRBV6-1 to TRBJ1-5; D remains ambiguous. V lost 4 bases and J lost 1, with 17 bases in between. The CDR3 has 17 residues. Germline values: CDR1 MNHNS, CDR2 SASEGT. The chain's CDR3 is CASSARQAAQSNQPQHF. CDR3 bases: TGTGCCAGCAGTGCAAGGCAGGCAGCCCAGAGCAATCAGCCCCAGCATTTT.

This clonotype was observed many times. The rearrangement joins TRBV30 to TRBJ2-1, with 7 positions matching TRBD2. The V gene end was trimmed by 3 bases and the J gene end by 0 bases; junction bases not matched to a gene: 8. The CDR3 has 16 residues. The V gene's germline CDR1 is GTSNPN and CDR2 SVGIG (reference sequence). CDR3 bases: TGTGCCTGGAGATCAGCGGGACCAAGCTCCTACAATGAGCAGTTCTTC. As protein: CAWRSAGPSSYNEQFF.

This clonotype was observed at least ten times. The chain joins TRBV5-8 to TRBJ1-2, with unresolved D. Trimming shortened V by 0 bases and J by 2 bases, and 8 bases separated the two germline ends. Germline CDR1 SGHTS, CDR2 YDEGEE. This CDR3 is 14 amino acids long. DNA for the CDR3: TGTGCCAGCAGCTTGGGACAACGGAACTATGGCTACACCTTC. This encodes CASSLGQRNYGYTF. The full variable domain, in which reference TRBV5-8 and TRBJ1-2 provide the parts outside the CDR3, is EAGVTQSPTHLIKTRGQQATLRCSPISGHTSVYWYQQALGLGLQFLLWYDEGEERNRGNFPPRFSGRQFPNYSSELNVNALELEDSALYLCASSLGQRNYGYTFGSGTRLTVV.